Following are 14 T cell receptor beta chains from one sample sequenced in a study of blood T cell repertoires in COVID-19. Sequencing used immunoSEQ multiplex PCR; TCRdb keeps in-frame clones, though not all of them. The sample lists 60,000 to 80,000 clones, roughly 92% occurring once. Input material: peripheral blood. The receptors were gathered from a human donor in a cohort sampled during active COVID-19.

This clone was seen a single time. This sequence joins TRBV7-8 and TRBJ2-1, with unresolved D. The CDR3 runs to 16 residues. V lost 3 bases and J 6 bases, leaving 18 bases between the germline ends. The germline V gene has CDR1 SGHVS and CDR2 FQNEAQ. The CDR3 here is CASSFRRPQGGNEQFF. CDR3 sequence (DNA): TGTGCCAGCAGCTTTAGGCGGCCCCAAGGTGGCAATGAGCAGTTCTTC.

The V and J genes are TRBV19 and TRBJ2-1; 8 nucleotides line up with TRBD2. CDR3 length equals 13 residues. The V segment lost 11 bases and the J segment 5 bases; nucleotides outside the gene matches: 8. CDR1 and CDR2 (germline): LNHDA, SQIVND (reference sequence). The CDR3 here is CAVVSGSHNEQFF. CDR3 DNA sequence: TGTGCCGTTGTAAGCGGGAGTCACAATGAGCAGTTCTTC.

The rearrangement links TRBV4-3 to TRBJ1-2; the D is unclear. The CDR3 runs to 14 residues. V was pared by 5 bases and J by 5 bases, with 15 bases between. Germline-derived CDR1 and CDR2 are LGHNA and YSLEER. CDR3 coding DNA: TGCGCCAGCAGCGTCGGTGTGGGAGGTTATGGCTACACCTTC. This gives the protein CASSVGVGGYGYTF.

This chain links TRBV6-6 with TRBJ2-7, with 8 bases that match TRBD2. CDR3 size: 14 residues. Germline loops: CDR1 MNHNY, CDR2 SVGAGI (reference sequence). V was clipped by 0 bases and J by 4 bases; unmatched bases: 2. CDR3 loop: CASSYSTGGYEQYF. Written as DNA, the CDR3 is TGTGCCAGCAGTTACTCGACGGGGGGGTACGAGCAGTACTTC.

This clone was recorded once. This sequence joins TRBV6-5 and TRBJ1-1; TRBD1 agrees at 10 bases. The CDR3 loop spans 14 amino acids. CDR1 and CDR2 (germline): MNHEY, SVGAGI. V was pared by 8 bases and J by 6 bases, with 9 bases of the junction left unmatched. CDR3 residues: CASHYRQGASEAFF. The CDR3 DNA is TGTGCCAGCCACTACCGACAGGGGGCCTCTGAAGCTTTCTTT.

The chain couples TRBV27 to TRBJ2-1; possibly TRBD2 for D (7 bases). Germline CDR1 and CDR2: MNHEY and SMNVEV (reference sequence). The CDR3 length is 14 residues. The V end lost 3 bases, the J end lost 6 bases, and 12 bases lay between the germline ends. CDR3 bases: TGTGCCAGCAGTTTTATCGGGGGGCCCAATGAGCAGTTCTTC. Protein product: CASSFIGGPNEQFF.

The gene calls are TRBV18 and TRBJ1-2; possible D gene TRBD1, 6 bases. Germline V gene data show CDR1 as KGHSH and CDR2 as LQKENI. The CDR3 is 16 amino acids. Trimming removed 2 bases at V and 3 bases at J, with 16 bases between. For the CDR3, the DNA is TGTGCCAGCTCACCATTTAACCCGACAGGCCACTATGGCTACACCTTC. Protein product: CASSPFNPTGHYGYTF. Combining the CDR3 with reference TRBV18 and TRBJ1-2 gives the whole variable domain NAGVMQNPRHLVRRRGQEARLRCSPMKGHSHVYWYRQLPEEGLKFMVYLQKENIIDESGMPKERFSAEFPKEGPSILRIQQVVRGDSAAYFCASSPFNPTGHYGYTFGSGTRLTVV.

V usage is TRBV27 and J usage is TRBJ2-1; the D gene is possibly TRBD1 (6 bases). Germline V gives CDR1 MNHEY, CDR2 SMNVEV (reference sequence). The CDR3 is 15 residues long. Trimming removed 4 bases from V and 1 base from J, with 11 bases in between. The CDR3 here is CASSWNGQSYNEQFF. CDR3 nucleotide sequence: TGTGCCAGCAGTTGGAACGGACAGTCCTACAATGAGCAGTTCTTC.

The chain uses TRBV28 and TRBJ2-3, with 10 bases that match TRBD2. This CDR3 has 15 amino acids. The J segment lost 2 bases and the V segment lost 5 bases, leaving 4 bases of the junction unmatched. Germline lookup yields CDR1 MDHEN and CDR2 SYDVKM. The CDR3 DNA is TGTGCCAGCAGTCTAGCGGGGGCGAACACAGATACGCAGTATTTT. It specifies CASSLAGANTDTQYF.

The CDR3 region is CASSPGTGLVTEAFF. The CDR3, as DNA: TGTGCCAGCAGCCCGGGGACAGGGCTCGTCACTGAAGCTTTCTTT. J is TRBJ1-1 and V is TRBV3-1 (or the pseudogene TRBV3-2); 9 positions agree with TRBD1. The CDR3 sequence is 15 residues long. J was trimmed by 4 bases and V by 4 bases; bases with no gene match: 7. In germline, CDR1 is LGHDT, CDR2 YNNKEL (reference sequence).

The chain joins TRBV13 to TRBJ2-1, with 7 bases identical to TRBD2. This CDR3 region has 17 residues. V trimming: 5 bases; J trimming: 0 bases; junction bases outside the gene matches: 10. Germline CDR1 and CDR2: PRHDT and FYEKMQ (reference sequence). Written as DNA, the CDR3 is TGTGCCAGCAGCCTACTCTCAGCGGGGAGCTCCTACAATGAGCAGTTCTTC. It is translated as CASSLLSAGSSYNEQFF.

In its sample, this clone was seen once. The V call is TRBV5-1, the J call TRBJ1-5; D gene uncertain. The CDR3 is 15 amino acids. The ends were cut back, 0 bases at V and 6 bases at J, with 13 bases in the middle. Per germline, CDR1 SGHRS and CDR2 YFSETQ. The CDR3 DNA reads as TGCGCCAGCAGCTTGGTTCCGGGGAGTTCTCAGCCCCAGCATTTT. It translates to CASSLVPGSSQPQHF.

The chain employs TRBV7-6 and TRBJ2-1, with 10 positions matching TRBD2. This CDR3 region has 16 residues. CDR1 is SGHVS and CDR2 is FNYEAQ in the germline V gene. V lost 4 bases, J lost 8 bases, and 11 bases stayed unmatched. Here the CDR3 reads CASSSGSGGAGDEQFF. The CDR3 DNA follows: TGTGCCAGCAGCTCCGGGAGCGGGGGGGCAGGGGATGAGCAGTTCTTC.

This clone was observed a single time. The chain recombines TRBV7-9 with TRBJ2-6; no clear D. Per the germline V gene, CDR1 is SEHNR and CDR2 is FQNEAQ (reference sequence). Between the trimmed V and J ends, which lost 5 bases and 0 bases, there was a span of 17 bases. The CDR3 extends over 18 amino acids. For the CDR3, the DNA is TGTGCCAGCAGCACCGTCGGGTCTCCCGCCTCTGGGGCCAACGTCCTGACTTTC. It specifies CASSTVGSPASGANVLTF.